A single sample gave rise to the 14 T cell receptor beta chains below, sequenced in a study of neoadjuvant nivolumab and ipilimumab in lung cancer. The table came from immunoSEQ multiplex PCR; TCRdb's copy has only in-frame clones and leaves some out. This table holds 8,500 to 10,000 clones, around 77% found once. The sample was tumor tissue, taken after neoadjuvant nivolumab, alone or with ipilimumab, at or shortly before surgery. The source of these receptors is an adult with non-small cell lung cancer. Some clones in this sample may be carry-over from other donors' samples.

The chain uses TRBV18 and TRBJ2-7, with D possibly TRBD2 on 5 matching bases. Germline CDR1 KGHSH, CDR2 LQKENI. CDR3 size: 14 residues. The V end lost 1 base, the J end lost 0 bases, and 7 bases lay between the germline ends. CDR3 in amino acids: CASSPLGVSYEQYF. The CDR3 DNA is TGTGCCAGCTCACCACTCGGGGTCTCCTACGAGCAGTACTTC.

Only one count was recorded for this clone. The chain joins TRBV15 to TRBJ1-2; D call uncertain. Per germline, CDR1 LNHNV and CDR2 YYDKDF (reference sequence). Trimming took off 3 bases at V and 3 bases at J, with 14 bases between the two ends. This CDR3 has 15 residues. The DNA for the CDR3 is TGTGCCACCAGCAGCCTAAGGAGCTCATACTATGGCTACACCTTC. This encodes CATSSLRSSYYGYTF. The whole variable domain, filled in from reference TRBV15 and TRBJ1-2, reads DAMVIQNPRYQVTQFGKPVTLSCSQTLNHNVMYWYQQKSSQAPKLLFHYYDKDFNNEADTPDNFQSRRPNTSFCFLDIRSPGLGDTAMYLCATSSLRSSYYGYTFGSGTRLTVV.

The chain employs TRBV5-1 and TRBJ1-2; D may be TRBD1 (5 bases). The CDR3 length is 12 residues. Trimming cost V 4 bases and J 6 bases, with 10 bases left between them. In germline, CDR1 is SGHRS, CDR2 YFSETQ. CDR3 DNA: TGCGCCAGCAGCGTGGAGGGGAATGGCTACACCTTC. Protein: CASSVEGNGYTF.

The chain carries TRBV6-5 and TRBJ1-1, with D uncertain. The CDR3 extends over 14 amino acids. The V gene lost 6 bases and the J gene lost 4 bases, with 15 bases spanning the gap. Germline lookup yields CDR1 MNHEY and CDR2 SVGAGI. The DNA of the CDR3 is TGTGCCAGCAGCCCGGTCCAAGATGTCACTGAAGCTTTCTTT. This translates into CASSPVQDVTEAFF.

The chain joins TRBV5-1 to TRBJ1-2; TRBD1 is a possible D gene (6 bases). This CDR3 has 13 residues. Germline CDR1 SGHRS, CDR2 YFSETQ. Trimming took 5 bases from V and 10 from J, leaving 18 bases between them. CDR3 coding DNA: TGCGCCAGCAGTTCCCCGGGACAACCCGACTACACCTTC. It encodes CASSSPGQPDYTF.

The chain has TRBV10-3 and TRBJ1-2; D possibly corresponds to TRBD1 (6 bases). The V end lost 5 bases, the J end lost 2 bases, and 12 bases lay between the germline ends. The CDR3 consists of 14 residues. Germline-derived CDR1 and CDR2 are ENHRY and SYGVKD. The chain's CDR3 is CAISFGTPNYGYTF. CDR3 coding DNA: TGTGCCATCAGTTTCGGGACACCCAACTATGGCTACACCTTC.

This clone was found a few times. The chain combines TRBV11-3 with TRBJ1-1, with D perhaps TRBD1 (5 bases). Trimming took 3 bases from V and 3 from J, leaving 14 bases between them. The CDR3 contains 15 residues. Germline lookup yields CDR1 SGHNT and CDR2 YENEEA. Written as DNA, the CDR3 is TGTGCCAGCAGCTTCCGTTTCGGAGGGGACACTGAAGCTTTCTTT. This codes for CASSFRFGGDTEAFF.

This CDR3 reads CASRDSNQPQHF. Here the CDR3 DNA reads TGTGCCAGCAGGGATAGCAATCAGCCCCAGCATTTT. The chain joins TRBV2 to TRBJ1-5; the D is unclear. The CDR3 runs 12 residues. Trimming removed 6 bases from V and 0 bases from J, with 3 bases in between. The germline gives CDR1 SNHLY, CDR2 FYNNEI.

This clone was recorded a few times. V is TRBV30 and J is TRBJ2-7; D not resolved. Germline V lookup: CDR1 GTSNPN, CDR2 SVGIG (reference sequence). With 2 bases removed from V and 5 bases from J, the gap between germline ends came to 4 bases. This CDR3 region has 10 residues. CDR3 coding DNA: TGTGCCTGGAGTCAGGACGAGCAGTACTTC. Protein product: CAWSQDEQYF.

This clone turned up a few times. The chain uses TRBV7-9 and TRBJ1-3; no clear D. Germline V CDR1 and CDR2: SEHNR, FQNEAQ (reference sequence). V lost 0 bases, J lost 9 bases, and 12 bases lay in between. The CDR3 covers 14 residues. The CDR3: CASSLAAFEGTIYF. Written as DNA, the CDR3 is TGTGCCAGCAGCTTAGCGGCCTTCGAGGGCACCATATATTTT.

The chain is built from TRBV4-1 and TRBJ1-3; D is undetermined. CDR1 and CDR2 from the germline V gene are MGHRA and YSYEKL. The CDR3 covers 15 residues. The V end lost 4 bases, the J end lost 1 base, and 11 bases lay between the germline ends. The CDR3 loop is CASSPYWASGNTIYF. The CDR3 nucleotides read TGCGCCAGCAGCCCGTATTGGGCGTCTGGAAACACCATATATTTT.

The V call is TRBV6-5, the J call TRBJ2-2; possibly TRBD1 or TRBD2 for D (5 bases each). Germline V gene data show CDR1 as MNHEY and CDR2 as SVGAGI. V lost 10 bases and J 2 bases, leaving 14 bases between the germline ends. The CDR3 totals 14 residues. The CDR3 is CATHVGVNTGELFF. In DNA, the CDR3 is TGTGCCACCCACGTGGGGGTTAACACCGGGGAGCTGTTTTTT.

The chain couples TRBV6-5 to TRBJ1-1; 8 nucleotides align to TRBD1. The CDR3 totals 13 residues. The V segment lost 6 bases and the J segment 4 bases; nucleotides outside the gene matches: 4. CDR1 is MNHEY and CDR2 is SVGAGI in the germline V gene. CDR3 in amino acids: CASRADRATEAFF. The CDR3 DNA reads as TGTGCCAGCAGAGCGGACAGGGCCACTGAAGCTTTCTTT.

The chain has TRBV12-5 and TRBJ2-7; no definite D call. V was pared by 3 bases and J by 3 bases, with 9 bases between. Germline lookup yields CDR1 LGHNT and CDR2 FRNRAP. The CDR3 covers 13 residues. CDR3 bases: TGTGCTAGTGGTTTACAGCTTAGCTACGAGCAGTACTTC. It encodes CASGLQLSYEQYF.